The 15 T cell receptor beta chains given below trace back to one sample, sequenced in a study of control samples from healthy donors and cancer patients. TCRdb's table, derived via immunoSEQ multiplex PCR, lists solely in-frame clones and lacks some. The table has roughly 80,000 clones, about 88% seen once. Sample: blood. Receptors were obtained from a woman aged 45-59 years in good health.

This clone was detected a few times. The CDR3: CASSHNQALHF. The CDR3 nucleotides read TGTGCCAGCAGCCACAATCAGGCCCTCCACTTT. V usage is TRBV5-6 and J usage is TRBJ1-6; no clear D gene. The CDR3 consists of 11 residues. Germline CDR1 and CDR2: SGHDT and YYEEEE. The V gene lost 4 bases and the J gene lost 14 bases, with 10 bases spanning the gap.

In this sample, this clone turned up a few times. The chain is built from TRBV18 and TRBJ2-3; D is unclear. The CDR3 is 14 residues long. Per the germline V gene, CDR1 is KGHSH and CDR2 is LQKENI. V dropped 2 bases and J dropped 3 bases, with 9 bases sitting between them. The CDR3 nucleotides are TGTGCCAGCTCACCATCTCAGTCGACAGATACGCAGTATTTT. Its translation: CASSPSQSTDTQYF.

The genes are TRBV5-1 and TRBJ2-1; 8 bases match TRBD2. CDR3 length: 15 residues. Per the germline V gene, CDR1 is SGHRS and CDR2 is YFSETQ. The trim removed 0 bases at V and 5 bases at J, leaving 4 bases unmatched. The CDR3 bases are TGCGCCAGCAGCTTGGTTGCGGGAGGCGACAATGAGCAGTTCTTC. Its protein product is CASSLVAGGDNEQFF. Full variable domain (missing parts from reference TRBV5-1 and TRBJ2-1): KAGVTQTPRYLIKTRGQQVTLSCSPISGHRSVSWYQQTPGQGLQFLFEYFSETQRNKGNFPGRFSGRQFSNSRSEMNVSTLELGDSALYLCASSLVAGGDNEQFFGPGTRLTVL.

V is TRBV19 and J is TRBJ1-4, with a possible D match to TRBD1 (5 bases). V lost 4 bases and J lost 0, with 15 bases in between. The germline gives CDR1 LNHDA, CDR2 SQIVND (reference sequence). CDR3 length: 17 residues. CDR3 sequence: CASSRSRIQATNEKLFF. For the CDR3, the DNA is TGTGCCAGTAGTAGAAGCCGGATACAGGCAACTAATGAAAAACTGTTTTTT.

This clone was counted a single time. Other DNA sequences in the sample encode the same CDR3. The chain recombines TRBV5-4 with TRBJ1-6; 7 bases are shared with TRBD1. V lost 4 bases to trimming and J lost 7 bases; unmatched junction nucleotides: 8. The CDR3 has 15 residues. Per germline, CDR1 SGHNT and CDR2 YYREEE (reference sequence). The chain's CDR3 is CASSLAGTVNSPLHF. CDR3 in DNA: TGTGCCAGCAGCCTCGCCGGGACAGTAAATTCACCCCTCCACTTT.

The chain has TRBV4-1 and TRBJ1-3; 7 nucleotides line up with TRBD1. CDR1 is MGHRA and CDR2 is YSYEKL in the germline V gene. The J segment lost 2 bases and the V segment lost 3 bases, leaving 7 bases of the junction unmatched. The CDR3 spans 16 residues. The CDR3 loop is CASSHVPRGAGNTIYF. The CDR3 nucleotides read TGCGCCAGCAGCCATGTTCCCAGGGGGGCTGGAAACACCATATATTTT.

The table lists this clone with a count of one. The CDR3 here is CASSLGQGDGTGELFF. CDR3 nucleotide sequence: TGTGCCAGCAGCTTGGGACAGGGGGATGGCACCGGGGAGCTGTTTTTT. This sequence joins TRBV5-6 and TRBJ2-2, with 9 bases fitting TRBD1. CDR1 and CDR2 (germline): SGHDT, YYEEEE. V shed 0 bases, J shed 4 bases, and the junction held 4 bases outside the gene matches. The CDR3 is 16 amino acids.

This chain joins TRBV19 and TRBJ1-3; 7 bases align to TRBD1. Germline CDR1 reads LNHDA; CDR2 reads SQIVND (reference sequence). This CDR3 is 14 amino acids long. V trimming: 4 bases; J trimming: 3 bases; junction bases outside the gene matches: 3. The CDR3 protein is CASSNGQVGNTIYF. The CDR3 region has the DNA TGTGCCAGTAGTAACGGACAGGTTGGAAACACCATATATTTT.

V is TRBV2 and J is TRBJ1-2; the D is unclear. The CDR3 loop spans 11 amino acids. Trimming removed 1 base at V and 3 bases at J, with 0 bases between. Germline V CDR1 and CDR2: SNHLY, FYNNEI. CDR3 in DNA: TGTGCCAGCAGTGAAGACTATGGCTACACCTTC. Its translation: CASSEDYGYTF. Variable domain in full (rest from reference TRBV2 and TRBJ1-2): EPEVTQTPSHQVTQMGQEVILRCVPISNHLYFYWYRQILGQKVEFLVSFYNNEISEKSEIFDDQFSVERPDGSNFTLKIRSTKLEDSAMYFCASSEDYGYTFGSGTRLTVV.

The chain is built from TRBV5-1 and TRBJ1-2; 10 bases line up with TRBD1. Germline CDR1 SGHRS, CDR2 YFSETQ. V trimming: 4 bases; J trimming: 8 bases; junction bases outside the gene matches: 8. There are 14 residues in the CDR3. The CDR3 DNA is TGCGCCAGCAGCCCCCTTGGGACAGGGGACGGCTACACCTTC. Protein product: CASSPLGTGDGYTF.

The rearrangement links TRBV29-1 to TRBJ1-2; weak D call: TRBD1 (6 bases). Trimming pared 4 bases from V and 5 bases from J, leaving 14 bases between. The CDR3 covers 13 residues. Germline CDR1 is SQVTM and CDR2 is ANQGSEA. The CDR3 spells CSVGWTADYGYTF. CDR3 in DNA: TGCAGCGTTGGTTGGACAGCTGATTATGGCTACACCTTC.

This rearrangement joins TRBV3-1 (or the pseudogene TRBV3-2) to TRBJ2-7, with 8 bases lining up with TRBD2. The CDR3 has 15 residues. V gave up 1 base and J gave up 4 bases; unmatched junction bases: 6. Looked up from germline, CDR1 is LGHDT and CDR2 is YNNKEL (reference sequence). For the CDR3, the DNA is TGTGCCAGCAGCCAAGGATCGGGGGGGCGGTACGAGCAGTACTTC. Its protein is CASSQGSGGRYEQYF.

V usage is TRBV12-1 and J usage is TRBJ1-5; whether TRBD1, the table's D call, matches the DNA was not checked. TRBV12-1 constitutes a pseudogene. This CDR3 spans 16 amino acids. CDR3 sequence (DNA): TGTGCCAGCAGCTTGACTCCGGGACAGGGGAATCAGCCCCAGCATTTT. This gives the protein CASSLTPGQGNQPQHF.

This clone was seen a few times. CDR3 region: CASSSRQGAQPQHF. CDR3 in DNA: TGTGCCAGCAGCTCGAGACAGGGGGCGCAGCCCCAGCATTTT. The V and J genes are TRBV13 and TRBJ1-5; 10 bases match TRBD1. Germline CDR1 and CDR2: PRHDT and FYEKMQ (reference sequence). V lost 4 bases and J lost 7; bases outside the gene matches: 4. This CDR3 is built from 14 residues.

The gene calls are TRBV19 and TRBJ1-5; the match to TRBD1 covers 7 bases. The CDR3 extends over 18 amino acids. V lost 5 bases to trimming and J lost 3 bases; unmatched junction nucleotides: 16. The V gene's germline CDR1 is LNHDA and CDR2 SQIVND (reference sequence). The CDR3 bases are TGTGCCAGTAGTGTCCTGAGAGGCGGGACAGCCTACAATCAGCCCCAGCATTTT. Its translation is CASSVLRGGTAYNQPQHF. Full variable domain (rest looked up from reference TRBV19 and TRBJ1-5): DGGITQSPKYLFRKEGQNVTLSCEQNLNHDAMYWYRQDPGQGLRLIYYSQIVNDFQKGDIAEGYSVSREKKESFPLTVTSAQKNPTAFYLCASSVLRGGTAYNQPQHFGDGTRLSIL.